The text below deals with one T cell receptor (beta chain). This sample is drawn from a study of T cell changes during pregnancy in multiple sclerosis. Germline assignment: CDR1 ENHRY and CDR2 SYGVKD. The CDR3 runs 14 residues. V trimming: 4 bases; J trimming: 3 bases; junction bases outside the gene matches: 4. Profiling relied on immunoSEQ multiplex PCR, and the TCRdb table lists in-frame clones only, not all of them. The sample holds tens of thousands of clones, more than 75% seen once. V gene TRBV10-3 combines with J gene TRBJ1-2, with TRBD1 matching 8 bases. The source was CD8+ T cells from peripheral blood mononuclear cells, collected before pregnancy. The TCR sequence derives from a female donor with multiple sclerosis, enrolled in a pregnancy study. The CDR3 region has the DNA TGTGCCATCAGTGGGACAGGGTTGGACTATGGCTACACCTTC. Its translation: CAISGTGLDYGYTF.